Listed below are T cell receptor beta chains from one sample, sequenced in a study of shared clonotypes between healthy human individuals. Repertoires were generated with immunoSEQ multiplex PCR, while TCRdb's copy carries only in-frame clones and drops some. The table lists 1.4 million or so clones, approximately 98.5% of them singletons, with 0.3% to 0.45% in the top ten. The sample taken for sequencing was naive CD4+ T cells sorted from blood. These receptors were taken from a man younger than 40 in good health. The conserved cysteine and the conserved F or W are not part of the CDR3 here.

j_gene: TRBJ2-7; v_gene: TRBV30; len: 10; CDR3aa: AWSVLTYEQY
j_gene: TRBJ1-1; v_gene: TRBV9; len: 12; CDR3aa: ASSTTAMNTEAF
j_gene: TRBJ1-1; v_gene: TRBV7-8; len: 14; CDR3aa: ASRTGQGVWDTEAF
j_gene: TRBJ1-2; v_gene: TRBV6-5; len: 12; CDR3aa: ASSTWLFSYGYT
j_gene: TRBJ2-7; v_gene: TRBV27; len: 12; CDR3aa: ASSWTSGLREQY
j_gene: TRBJ2-2; v_gene: TRBV7-8; len: 12; CDR3aa: ASSRGTNTGELF
j_gene: TRBJ2-1; v_gene: TRBV18; len: 10; CDR3aa: ASSPPLAPQF
j_gene: TRBJ2-7; v_gene: TRBV5-6; len: 10; CDR3aa: ASSSDRAWQY
j_gene: TRBJ1-4; v_gene: TRBV13; len: 12; CDR3aa: ASSLSFRNEKLF
j_gene: TRBJ1-5; v_gene: TRBV10-3; len: 13; CDR3aa: AISKDRGLNQPQH
j_gene: TRBJ2-4; v_gene: TRBV18; len: 14; CDR3aa: ASSPESGREQNIQY
j_gene: TRBJ2-5; v_gene: TRBV15; len: 14; CDR3aa: ATSLPGLAGGETQY
j_gene: TRBJ2-7; v_gene: TRBV4-1; len: 13; CDR3aa: ASSQQAGVVNEQY